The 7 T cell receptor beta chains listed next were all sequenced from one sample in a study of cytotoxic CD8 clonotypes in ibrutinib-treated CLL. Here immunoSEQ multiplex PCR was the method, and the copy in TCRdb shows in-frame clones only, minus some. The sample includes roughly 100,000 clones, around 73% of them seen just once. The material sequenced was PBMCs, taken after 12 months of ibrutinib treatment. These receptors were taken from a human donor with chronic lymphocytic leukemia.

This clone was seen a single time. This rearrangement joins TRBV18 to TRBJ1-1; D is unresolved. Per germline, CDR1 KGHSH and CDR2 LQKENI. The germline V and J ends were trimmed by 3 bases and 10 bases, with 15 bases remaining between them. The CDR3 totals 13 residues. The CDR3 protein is CASSPEWAPGAFF. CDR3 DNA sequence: TGTGCCAGCTCACCTGAGTGGGCCCCGGGAGCTTTCTTT. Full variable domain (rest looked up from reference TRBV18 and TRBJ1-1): NAGVMQNPRHLVRRRGQEARLRCSPMKGHSHVYWYRQLPEEGLKFMVYLQKENIIDESGMPKERFSAEFPKEGPSILRIQQVVRGDSAAYFCASSPEWAPGAFFGQGTRLTVV.

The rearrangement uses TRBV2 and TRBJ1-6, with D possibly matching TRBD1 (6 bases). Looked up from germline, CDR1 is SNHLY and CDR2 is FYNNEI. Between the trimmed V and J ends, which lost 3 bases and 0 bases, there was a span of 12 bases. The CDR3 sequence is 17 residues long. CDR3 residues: CASSERGGGSYNSPLHF. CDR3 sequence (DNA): TGTGCCAGCAGTGAGAGGGGAGGGGGCTCCTATAATTCACCCCTCCACTTT. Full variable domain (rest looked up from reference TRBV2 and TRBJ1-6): EPEVTQTPSHQVTQMGQEVILRCVPISNHLYFYWYRQILGQKVEFLVSFYNNEISEKSEIFDDQFSVERPDGSNFTLKIRSTKLEDSAMYFCASSERGGGSYNSPLHFGNGTRLTVT.

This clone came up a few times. DNA of the CDR3: TGTGCCAGCAGTCCAACCACAGATACGCAGTATTTT. As protein: CASSPTTDTQYF. The rearrangement joins TRBV7-2 to TRBJ2-3; unclear D gene. The germline V and J ends were trimmed by 6 bases and 2 bases, with 6 bases remaining between them. The CDR3 runs 12 residues. The V gene's germline CDR1 is SGHTA and CDR2 FQGNSA.

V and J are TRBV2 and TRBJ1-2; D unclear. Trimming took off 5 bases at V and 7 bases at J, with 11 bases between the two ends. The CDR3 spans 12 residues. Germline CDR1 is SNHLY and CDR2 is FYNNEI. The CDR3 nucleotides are TGTGCCAGCAGTCGGCCGGGAGCTGGCTACACCTTC. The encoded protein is CASSRPGAGYTF.

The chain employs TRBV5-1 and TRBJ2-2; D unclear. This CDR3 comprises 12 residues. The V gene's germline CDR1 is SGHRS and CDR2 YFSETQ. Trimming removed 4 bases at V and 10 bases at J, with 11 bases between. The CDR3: CASSPQTQELFF. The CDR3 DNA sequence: TGCGCCAGCAGCCCACAAACTCAGGAGCTGTTTTTT.

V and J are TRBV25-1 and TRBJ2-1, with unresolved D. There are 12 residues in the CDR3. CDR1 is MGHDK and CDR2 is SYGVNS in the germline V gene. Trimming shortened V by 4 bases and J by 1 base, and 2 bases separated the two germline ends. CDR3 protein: CASSVSYNEQFF. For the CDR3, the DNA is TGTGCCAGCAGTGTTTCCTACAATGAGCAGTTCTTC.

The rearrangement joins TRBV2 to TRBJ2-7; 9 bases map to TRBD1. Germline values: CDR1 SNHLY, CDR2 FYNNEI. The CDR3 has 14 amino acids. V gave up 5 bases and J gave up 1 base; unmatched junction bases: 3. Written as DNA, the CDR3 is TGTGCCAGCAGTAGGACAGGGGTTTCCTACGAGCAGTACTTC. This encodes CASSRTGVSYEQYF.